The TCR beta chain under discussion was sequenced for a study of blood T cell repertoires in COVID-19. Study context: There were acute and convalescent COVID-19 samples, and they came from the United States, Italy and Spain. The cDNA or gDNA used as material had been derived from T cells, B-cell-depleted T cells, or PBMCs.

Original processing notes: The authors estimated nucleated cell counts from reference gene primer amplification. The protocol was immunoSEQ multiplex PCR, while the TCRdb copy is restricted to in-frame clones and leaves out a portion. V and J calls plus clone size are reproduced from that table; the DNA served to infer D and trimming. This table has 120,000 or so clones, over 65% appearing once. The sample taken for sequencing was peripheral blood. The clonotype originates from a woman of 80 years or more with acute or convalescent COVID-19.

The DNA for the CDR3 is TGTGCCAGTAGTATAGACCGGACTAGCGGGGCCGGGGAGACCCAGTACTTC. It is translated as CASSIDRTSGAGETQYF. The chain joins TRBV19 to TRBJ2-5; 12 nucleotides match TRBD2. Germline CDR1 and CDR2: LNHDA and SQIVND (reference sequence). The V gene end was trimmed by 0 bases and the J gene end by 5 bases; junction bases not matched to a gene: 7. CDR3 length equals 17 residues.